This T cell receptor beta chain is drawn from a study of brain T cells in children with intractable seizures listed by TCRdb under 2021. As for the study more broadly: As a first screen for immune gene transcripts, resected brain tissue from approximately 50 pediatric epilepsy surgery cases was run on a NanoString immunology panel. About 70% of the 12 selected surgery cases also had pre-surgery blood sequenced, which left four cases with brain tissue only. General conclusions and limits of the study: Because sequencing depth differed between pre- and post-surgery blood, the absence of clones from the pre-surgery sample may reflect undersampling. Viral specificity was inferred only from CDR3 sequence similarity, and patients' HCMV serostatus was unknown.

The time point label of this sample denotes: resected brain tissue, or blood drawn just prior to surgery. The surgery cases with the highest brain T cell transcript signatures were chosen for TCR beta chain sequencing of brain tissue, and also of blood when blood was available. Prior to surgery, the patients had been treated with at least one anti-epileptic drug. TCR-sequenced patients were children with drug-resistant epilepsy due to tuberous sclerosis complex, focal cortical dysplasia, Rasmussen encephalitis or hemimegalencephaly. Bulk genomic DNA was extracted from unsorted brain tissue and whole blood with the Monarch genomic DNA purification kit. Including the terminal cysteine and phenylalanine, the CDR3 comprises 15 residues. Only CDR3 DNA is held: 45 bases, read in frame from base 1. Germline trimming: 6 bases from V, 6 bases from J; junction bases outside gene matches: 12. Based on the germline V gene, the CDR1 and CDR2 sequences are SGHNT and YENEEA.

TCR beta chain sequences were generated from genomic DNA using the immunoSEQ assay. In the paper's pipeline: CDR3 sequences that did not begin with the conserved framework cysteine at position 104 were removed by hand. To get clonality, the normalized Shannon's Diversity Index was subtracted from one, giving values from 0 (maximal diversity) to 1 (oligoclonal). Chi-squared comparison-of-proportions tests assessed whether the same CDR3 differed in frequency between samples, such as brain versus blood. Public clonotypes were identified by searching immuneACCESS, and similarity to known antiviral clonotypes was assessed with the VDJdb browser. TCRdb took this table from immuneACCESS and kept in-frame rearrangements with V and J called. Such tables lack part of the clones; where checked against another copy, unresolved V genes explain under half of the gap, and the rest is unexplained. The V and J calls and clone size are taken from that table; D and trimming were inferred from the DNA. Within this sample are 70,000 to 90,000 clones, with about 92% of them counted one time only. Together, the top ten hold 1.5% of the sample.

This clone was recorded only once. It has no known antigen specificity. It has no much larger one-base neighbor in the sample; base qualities were not kept. This TCR came from a boy under three years old with tuberous sclerosis and intractable seizures. This specimen was peripheral blood, taken at surgery. This receptor chain uses TRBV11-3 and TRBJ1-1, and 8 junction bases match TRBD1. CDR3 reads: CASRNFGQGGPEAFF. The nucleotides are TGTGCCAGCAGAAACTTCGGACAGGGAGGACCTGAAGCTTTCTTT.